This TCR beta chain comes out of a study of memory CD4+ T cells and cytomegalovirus serostatus. CDR1 is LNHDA, CDR2 SQIVND, per germline (reference sequence). CDR3 length: 14 amino acids. V lost 4 bases and J lost 4, with 14 bases in between. Sequencing was performed with immunoSEQ multiplex PCR; in TCRdb, only in-frame clones are kept and a portion is missing. The sample has 70,000 to 90,000 clones, around four fifths seen once. Single viable CD3+CD4+CD8-CD45RO+ cells were sorted as the memory CD4+ T cells. The specimen sequenced was memory CD4+ T cells from blood. The origin of this receptor is an adult in good health and CMV-seropositive. J is TRBJ2-7 and V is TRBV19; D possibly uses TRBD1 or TRBD2 (6 bases each). The CDR3 DNA reads TGTGCCAGTAGTAGGGACACGGGGGATTACGAGCAGTACTTC. It encodes CASSRDTGDYEQYF.